The clone carrying this TCR beta chain was seen only a few times. Its antigen remains unidentified. The sample is drawn from a study of T cells in Graves' hyperthyroidism and ophthalmopathy. Overall study results and limits: Model predictions of ophthalmopathy came a median approximately 6 months before onset.

Absent ophthalmopathy progression within 18 months defined stable Graves' hyperthyroidism. Patients were excluded for uncontrolled infection, other autoimmune disease, pregnancy or lactation. About 10 ml fresh peripheral blood yielded the PBMCs. From germline, CDR1 is LGHDT and CDR2 YNNKEL (reference sequence). Unmatched junction bases numbered 5, after V lost 1 base and J lost 4 bases. This CDR3 comprises 17 residues. Regions amplified from RNA transcripts were the TCR beta CDR3 regions. Researchers ran a first-round RT-PCR on the TCR CDR3 using the HTBI primer set. In TCRdb, the multiplex PCR reads were re-called with MiXCR into one record per CDR3 protein. This sample has around 760,000 distinct CDR3 sequences, with roughly a third found just once.

Material: blood. The chain combines TRBV3-1 with TRBJ2-7; 15 bases line up with TRBD2. This clonotype was sampled from a woman aged 40 to 50 with Graves' hyperthyroidism. CDR3 in amino acids: CASSQGEGLAGGYEQYF. DNA of the CDR3: TGTGCCAGCAGCCAAGGCGAAGGACTAGCGGGGGGGTACGAGCAGTACTTC.